The 24 T cell receptor beta chains below all came from one sample that was sequenced in a study of shared clonotypes between healthy human individuals. Only in-frame clones appear in the TCRdb table, and some are missing; sequencing was by immunoSEQ multiplex PCR. The data contain 600,000 to 750,000 clones, 90% of them seen just once; the ten biggest clones take up 30% to 40%. The sample consisted of memory CD8+ T cells from PBMCs. Described subset: CD45RO+ cells pooled with CCR7-negative TemRA cells. Source of these receptors: a man younger than 30 in good health. Some clones in this sample may be carry-over from other donors' samples.

The rearrangement uses TRBV28 and TRBJ2-7; D possibly matches TRBD1 or TRBD2 (5 bases each). Germline V lookup: CDR1 MDHEN, CDR2 SYDVKM. V was cut by 4 bases and J by 5 bases, with 12 bases left in between. The length of the CDR3 is 13 residues. CDR3 residues: CASSYGTIDEQYF. The CDR3 coding sequence is TGTGCCAGCAGTTACGGGACCATTGACGAGCAGTACTTC.

V usage is TRBV27 and J usage is TRBJ2-5; D gene ambiguous. The CDR3 loop spans 13 amino acids. Trimming took off 8 bases at V and 2 bases at J, with 12 bases between the two ends. CDR1 and CDR2 from the germline V gene are MNHEY and SMNVEV (reference sequence). The CDR3 is CASRRREQETQYF. CDR3 nucleotides: TGTGCCAGCCGACGACGCGAGCAAGAGACCCAGTACTTC.

The rearrangement uses TRBV15 and TRBJ2-7; D is unresolved. The CDR3 covers 15 residues. Germline V lookup: CDR1 LNHNV, CDR2 YYDKDF (reference sequence). The germline V and J ends were trimmed by 1 base and 7 bases, with 17 bases remaining between them. CDR3 sequence reads: CATSRVYSSYDEQYF. In DNA form, the CDR3 reads TGTGCCACCAGCAGAGTATACAGTTCCTACGATGAGCAGTACTTC. Together with reference TRBV15 and TRBJ2-7, the CDR3 gives the full variable domain: DAMVIQNPRYQVTQFGKPVTLSCSQTLNHNVMYWYQQKSSQAPKLLFHYYDKDFNNEADTPDNFQSRRPNTSFCFLDIRSPGLGDTAMYLCATSRVYSSYDEQYFGPGTRLTVT.

The chain recombines TRBV6-1 with TRBJ2-5; TRBD2 agrees at 7 bases. Losses at the gene ends were 2 bases for V and 0 bases for J; bases not matched to a gene: 6. This CDR3 is 16 amino acids long. Germline CDR1 reads MNHNS; CDR2 reads SASEGT. CDR3 region: CASSEWALADQETQYF. Here the CDR3 DNA reads TGTGCCAGCAGTGAATGGGCGCTAGCGGACCAAGAGACCCAGTACTTC.

J is TRBJ2-1 and V is TRBV19; 7 nucleotides align to TRBD1. This CDR3 has 15 residues. V lost 7 bases and J lost 5; bases outside the gene matches: 11. Germline CDR1 LNHDA, CDR2 SQIVND (reference sequence). The CDR3 coding sequence is TGTGCCAGTATCAGTTCGGGACAGACTAACAATGAGCAGTTCTTC. Protein: CASISSGQTNNEQFF. Full variable domain (outside the CDR3, taken from reference TRBV19 and TRBJ2-1): DGGITQSPKYLFRKEGQNVTLSCEQNLNHDAMYWYRQDPGQGLRLIYYSQIVNDFQKGDIAEGYSVSREKKESFPLTVTSAQKNPTAFYLCASISSGQTNNEQFFGPGTRLTVL.

The genes are TRBV11-3 and TRBJ1-1; D gene unclear. Looked up from germline, CDR1 is SGHNT and CDR2 is YENEEA. V was pared by 7 bases and J by 11 bases, with 11 bases between. This CDR3 is built from 10 residues. DNA of the CDR3: TGTGCCAGCACCCTCCCCGACGCTTTCTTT. Protein sequence: CASTLPDAFF.

V usage is TRBV19 and J usage is TRBJ2-2; 10 bases match TRBD1. From germline, CDR1 is LNHDA and CDR2 SQIVND (reference sequence). The CDR3 runs to 17 residues. With 0 bases clipped from V and 3 bases from J, the junction kept 4 bases outside the gene matches. The CDR3 reads CASSIDPDRGHTGELFF. The CDR3 coding sequence is TGTGCCAGTAGTATAGATCCCGACAGGGGGCACACCGGGGAGCTGTTTTTT.

V is TRBV11-2 and J is TRBJ2-1; possibly TRBD1 for D (5 bases). The CDR3 loop spans 12 amino acids. The germline V gene has CDR1 SGHAT and CDR2 FQNNGV. The V gene lost 5 bases and the J gene lost 10 bases, with 12 bases spanning the gap. The CDR3 bases are TGTGCCAGCAGCCTGCTGAAGGGGGAGCAGTTCTTC. It specifies CASSLLKGEQFF.

The CDR3 loop reads CASSQGGKLETQYF. Here the CDR3 DNA reads TGTGCCAGCAGCCAGGGTGGGAAGTTAGAGACCCAGTACTTC. V is TRBV4-2 and J is TRBJ2-5; no clear D gene. The CDR3 totals 14 residues. CDR1 LGHNA and CDR2 YNFKEQ come from the germline V gene. Trimming pared 3 bases from V and 4 bases from J, leaving 12 bases between.

The chain joins TRBV5-1 to TRBJ2-3; unclear D gene. The length of the CDR3 is 13 residues. Looked up from germline, CDR1 is SGHRS and CDR2 is YFSETQ. V was clipped by 2 bases and J by 4 bases, with 8 bases between them. CDR3 nucleotide sequence: TGCGCCAGCAGCTTCGGTAGAGCAGATACGCAGTATTTT. Translation: CASSFGRADTQYF. Full variable domain (rest looked up from reference TRBV5-1 and TRBJ2-3): KAGVTQTPRYLIKTRGQQVTLSCSPISGHRSVSWYQQTPGQGLQFLFEYFSETQRNKGNFPGRFSGRQFSNSRSEMNVSTLELGDSALYLCASSFGRADTQYFGPGTRLTVL.

The chain employs TRBV6-1 and TRBJ2-1; TRBD1 or TRBD2 may be the D gene (5 bases each). Trimming cost V 10 bases and J 0 bases, with 13 bases left between them. Germline CDR1 reads MNHNS; CDR2 reads SASEGT. This CDR3 is built from 14 residues. This CDR3 reads CAISGDRSYNEQFF. The DNA for the CDR3 is TGTGCCATAAGTGGGGACCGCTCCTACAATGAGCAGTTCTTC.

The gene calls are TRBV4-1 and TRBJ1-1; possible D gene TRBD1, 5 bases. This CDR3 comprises 13 residues. The V gene's germline CDR1 is MGHRA and CDR2 YSYEKL. V shed 4 bases and J shed 6 bases, with 12 bases lying between them. CDR3 nucleotides: TGCGCCAGCAGCCCTTTTGAAGGGGCTGAAGCTTTCTTT. The encoded protein is CASSPFEGAEAFF.

The chain employs TRBV7-3 and TRBJ2-7; the D call may be TRBD1 or TRBD2 (5 bases each). CDR3 length: 14 residues. Germline V CDR1 and CDR2: SGHTA, FQGTGA. The V gene lost 5 bases and the J gene lost 2 bases, with 13 bases spanning the gap. DNA for the CDR3: TGTGCCAGCAGCGTGGGACCGGGCGCCTACGAGCAGTACTTC. This sequence encodes CASSVGPGAYEQYF.

This sequence joins TRBV5-8 and TRBJ2-7; D is uncertain. Germline CDR1 and CDR2: SGHTS and YDEGEE. The CDR3 is 13 amino acids. Trimming pared 1 base from V and 4 bases from J, leaving 9 bases between. The CDR3 here is CASSLQENYEQYF. The CDR3 DNA follows: TGTGCCAGCAGCTTGCAGGAGAATTACGAGCAGTACTTC.

The genes are TRBV27 and TRBJ2-5, with no clear D. CDR3 length equals 15 residues. V gave up 5 bases and J gave up 2 bases, with 15 bases separating them. Germline CDR1 MNHEY, CDR2 SMNVEV (reference sequence). The CDR3 DNA sequence: TGTGCCAGCAGTCCCTCCGGGCTGCGGCAAGAGACCCAGTACTTC. Protein sequence: CASSPSGLRQETQYF.

Worth noting for this clone: The junction departs from germline at one end; a sequencing error may be responsible. The chain carries TRBV9 and TRBJ1-4; 8 bases align to TRBD1. CDR3 length equals 15 residues. Germline V gene data show CDR1 as SGDLS and CDR2 as YYNGEE. The CDR3 DNA is TGTGCCAGCAGCCCGCGGACAGGGCTGAATGAAGAACTGTTTTTT. This encodes CASSPRTGLNEELFF.

With respect to this clone: This sample also contains other DNA sequences that code for the same CDR3. The chain recombines TRBV28 with TRBJ2-7; D gene unclear. Trimming removed 6 bases from V and 3 bases from J, with 6 bases in between. Germline assignment: CDR1 MDHEN and CDR2 SYDVKM. This CDR3 has 11 residues. CDR3: CASSTNYEQYF. CDR3 DNA sequence: TGTGCCAGCAGCACTAACTACGAGCAGTACTTC.

The rearrangement links TRBV7-9 to TRBJ2-7, with TRBD2 matching over 11 bases. Per the germline V gene, CDR1 is SEHNR and CDR2 is FQNEAQ (reference sequence). The CDR3 totals 16 residues. After removal of 5 bases from V and 3 bases from J, the junction contained 9 bases not matched to a gene. CDR3: CASSKPGTSGLYEQYF. CDR3 in DNA: TGTGCCAGCAGCAAACCCGGGACTAGCGGTCTCTACGAGCAGTACTTC.

The chain combines TRBV6-6 with TRBJ1-1; D is unresolved. Deletions cut 7 bases from V and 1 base from J, with 13 bases between. Germline CDR1 is MNHNY and CDR2 is SVGAGI (reference sequence). The CDR3 covers 14 residues. The CDR3 loop reads CASIKRTANTEAFF. The CDR3 DNA follows: TGTGCCAGCATCAAGAGAACAGCGAACACTGAAGCTTTCTTT.

The CDR3 region is CASSSEAGPAYNEQFF. As DNA, the CDR3 is TGTGCCAGCAGCTCGGAGGCGGGGCCAGCCTACAATGAGCAGTTCTTC. The chain links TRBV7-6 to TRBJ2-1, with D perhaps matching TRBD2 (6 bases). The germline gives CDR1 SGHVS, CDR2 FNYEAQ. The length of the CDR3 is 16 residues. Trimming removed 4 bases at V and 2 bases at J, with 15 bases between.

Only one count was recorded for this clone. This rearrangement joins TRBV6-1 to TRBJ1-1, with D unresolved. V shed 3 bases and J shed 5 bases, with 13 bases lying between them. Germline V lookup: CDR1 MNHNS, CDR2 SASEGT. This CDR3 spans 14 amino acids. CDR3 protein: CASSEEVAATEAFF. The CDR3 DNA reads as TGTGCCAGCAGTGAGGAGGTTGCGGCAACTGAAGCTTTCTTT.

The CDR3 region has the DNA TGTGCCAGCATCGCAACCGGGACTAGCGGGAGAGTCTACGAGCAGTACTTC. Translating gives CASIATGTSGRVYEQYF. The chain uses TRBV28 and TRBJ2-7, with 14 positions matching TRBD2. The CDR3 runs 17 residues. V shed 7 bases and J 3 bases; nucleotides not matched to a gene: 11. In germline, CDR1 is MDHEN, CDR2 SYDVKM. The variable domain in full, with the rest retrieved from reference TRBV28 and TRBJ2-7, is DVKVTQSSRYLVKRTGEKVFLECVQDMDHENMFWYRQDPGLGLRLIYFSYDVKMKEKGDIPEGYSVSREKKERFSLILESASTNQTSMYLCASIATGTSGRVYEQYFGPGTRLTVT.

This sequence joins TRBV4-2 and TRBJ2-5, with D possibly matching TRBD2 (7 bases). Germline CDR1 reads LGHNA; CDR2 reads YNFKEQ. The CDR3 covers 14 residues. The ends were cut back, 1 base at V and 11 bases at J, with 17 bases in the middle. The CDR3 is CASSQAGGGGEQYF. DNA of the CDR3: TGTGCCAGCAGCCAAGCTGGGGGAGGGGGGGAGCAGTACTTC.

V gene TRBV2 combines with J gene TRBJ1-5, with 7 positions matching TRBD1. The CDR3 length is 16 residues. J lost 1 base, V lost 5 bases, and 8 bases had no gene match. CDR1 is SNHLY and CDR2 is FYNNEI in the germline V gene. CDR3 nucleotides: TGTGCCAGCAGTCCTATACAGGGGCAAAGCAATCAGCCCCAGCATTTT. Amino acid sequence: CASSPIQGQSNQPQHF.